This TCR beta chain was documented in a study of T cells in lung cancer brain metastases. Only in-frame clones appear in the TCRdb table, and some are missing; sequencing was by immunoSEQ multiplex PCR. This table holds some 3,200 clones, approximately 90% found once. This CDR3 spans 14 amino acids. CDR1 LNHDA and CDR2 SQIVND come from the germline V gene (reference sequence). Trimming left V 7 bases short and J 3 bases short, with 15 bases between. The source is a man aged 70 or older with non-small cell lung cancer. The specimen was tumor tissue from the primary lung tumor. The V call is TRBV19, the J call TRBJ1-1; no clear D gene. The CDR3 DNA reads TGTGCCAGTAATATTTTGGGCTCTTACACTGAAGCTTTCTTT. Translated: CASNILGSYTEAFF. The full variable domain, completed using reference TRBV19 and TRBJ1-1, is DGGITQSPKYLFRKEGQNVTLSCEQNLNHDAMYWYRQDPGQGLRLIYYSQIVNDFQKGDIAEGYSVSREKKESFPLTVTSAQKNPTAFYLCASNILGSYTEAFFGQGTRLTVV.